This T cell receptor beta chain originates from a study of Graves' ophthalmopathy and Graves' hyperthyroidism. Overall study context: Hyperthyroidism was considered stable when no ophthalmopathy appeared within 18 months of follow-up.

CDR1 is MDHEN and CDR2 is SYDVKM in the germline V gene. V was pared by 6 bases and J by 7 bases, with 7 bases between. The CDR3 is made up of 12 amino acids. Excluded: other autoimmune disease, uncontrolled infection, pregnancy or lactation. This clonotype was counted many times. Its matching antigen is unknown. Amplifying from RNA transcripts, the study obtained TCR beta CDR3 regions. First-round RT-PCR used HTBI primers; second-round multiplex PCR followed. TCRdb fed the multiplex PCR reads into MiXCR, producing one record per CDR3 protein. The table records about 500,000 distinct CDR3 sequences, 39% of them present only once. General study points: Progression of ophthalmopathy was predicted by the model with roughly 71% sensitivity and roughly 73% specificity. Most expanded clonotypes in thyroid above 0.001 frequency also showed up in blood.

J is TRBJ1-6 and V is TRBV28; D gene unclear. The clonotype was recovered from an adult man with Graves' hyperthyroidism. Sequenced material: peripheral blood or thyroid tissue (not recorded which). CDR3 in amino acids: CASRDRNSPLHF. The CDR3 nucleotides are TGTGCCAGCAGGGACCGGAATTCACCCCTCCACTTT.